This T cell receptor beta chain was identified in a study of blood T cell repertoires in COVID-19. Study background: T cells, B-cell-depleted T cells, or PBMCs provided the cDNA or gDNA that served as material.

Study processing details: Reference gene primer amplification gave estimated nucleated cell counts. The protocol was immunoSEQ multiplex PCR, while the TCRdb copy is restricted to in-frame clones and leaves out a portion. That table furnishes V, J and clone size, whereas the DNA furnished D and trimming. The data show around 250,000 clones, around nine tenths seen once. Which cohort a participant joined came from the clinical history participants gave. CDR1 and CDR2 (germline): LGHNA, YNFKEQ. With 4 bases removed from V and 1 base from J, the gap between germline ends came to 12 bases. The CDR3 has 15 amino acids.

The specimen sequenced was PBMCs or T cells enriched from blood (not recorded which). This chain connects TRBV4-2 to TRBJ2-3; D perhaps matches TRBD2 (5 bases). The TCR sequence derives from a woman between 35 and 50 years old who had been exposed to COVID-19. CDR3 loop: CASSLRTRGTDTQYF. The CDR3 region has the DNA TGTGCCAGCAGCCTCCGGACGCGGGGCACAGATACGCAGTATTTT.